Below are 32 T cell receptor beta chains sequenced from a single sample in a study of T cell repertoires in cytomegalovirus infection. TCRdb reprocessed the reads with MiXCR, giving one entry per CDR3 protein. Here the sample spans 150,000 to 200,000 distinct CDR3 sequences, approximately 21% being singletons. These receptors' targets are unknown. Sequences were derived from CD8+ T cells from cultured PBMCs, sampled from culture after CMV antigen stimulation. The receptor set was obtained from a human donor in good health (CMV status not recorded). Some clones in this sample may be carry-over from other donors' samples.

J is TRBJ2-7 and V is TRBV2; 9 bases line up with TRBD1. V lost 6 bases and J lost 5; bases outside the gene matches: 17. CDR3 length: 17 amino acids. CDR1 and CDR2 from the germline V gene are SNHLY and FYNNEI. The CDR3 region is CASSGYRTRTGEHEQYF. The CDR3, as DNA: TGTGCCAGCAGCGGATACCGCACGAGGACAGGGGAGCACGAGCAGTACTTC.

In its sample, this clonotype was seen a few times. The V gene is TRBV11-1, the J gene TRBJ2-7; D is possibly TRBD1 (5 bases). This CDR3 has 13 residues. Trimming took off 5 bases at V and 4 bases at J, with 12 bases between the two ends. Germline values: CDR1 SGHAT, CDR2 FQDESV (reference sequence). DNA of the CDR3: TGTGCCAGCAGCGTAGGACATTTATACGAGCAGTACTTC. Translated: CASSVGHLYEQYF. The whole variable domain, filled in from reference TRBV11-1 and TRBJ2-7, reads EAEVAQSPRYKITEKSQAVAFWCDPISGHATLYWYRQILGQGPELLVQFQDESVVDDSQLPKDRFSAERLKGVDSTLKIQPAELGDSAMYLCASSVGHLYEQYFGPGTRLTVT.

The chain has TRBV7-8 and TRBJ2-5; TRBD2 agrees at 14 bases. Trimming at V came to 3 bases and at J to 5 bases, leaving 14 bases not matched to a gene. The CDR3 consists of 19 residues. Germline values: CDR1 SGHVS, CDR2 FQNEAQ. CDR3 nucleotide sequence: TGTGCCAGCAGCTTGACTAGCGGGGGGGCTAAGACGGTTATTGAGACCCAGTACTTC. Its translation: CASSLTSGGAKTVIETQYF. The whole variable domain, filled in from reference TRBV7-8 and TRBJ2-5, reads GAGVSQSPRYKVAKRGQDVALRCDPISGHVSLFWYQQALGQGPEFLTYFQNEAQLDKSGLPSDRFFAERPEGSVSTLKIQRTQQEDSAVYLCASSLTSGGAKTVIETQYFGPGTRLLVL.

The V and J genes are TRBV6-1 and TRBJ1-1, with D uncertain. The CDR3 has 12 residues. V lost 3 bases, J lost 4 bases, and 6 bases lay in between. CDR1 MNHNS and CDR2 SASEGT come from the germline V gene. The CDR3 nucleotides are TGTGCCAGCAGTGACAGGAGCACTGAAGCTTTCTTT. Its protein is CASSDRSTEAFF.

This chain joins TRBV7-2 and TRBJ1-3, with TRBD1 identical over 11 bases. The CDR3 contains 17 residues. Trimming removed 5 bases from V and 2 bases from J; junction bases left unmatched: 8. Germline V gene lookup returns CDR1 SGHTA and CDR2 FQGNSA. The CDR3 DNA is TGTGCCAGCAGCGTTGGGACAGGGGGTATCACTGGAAACACCATATATTTT. It encodes CASSVGTGGITGNTIYF.

This clonotype showed up just a few times. J is TRBJ1-6 and V is TRBV7-9, with D maybe TRBD1 (6 bases). The CDR3 runs to 15 residues. The germline V gene has CDR1 SEHNR and CDR2 FQNEAQ (reference sequence). V was shortened by 4 bases and J by 3 bases, with 10 bases between the two germline ends. CDR3 sequence (DNA): TGTGCCAGCAGCTCCACAGGGAACTATAATTCACCCCTCCACTTT. Residues: CASSSTGNYNSPLHF. The full variable domain, rest sourced from reference TRBV7-9 and TRBJ1-6, is DTGVSQNPRHKITKRGQNVTFRCDPISEHNRLYWYRQTLGQGPEFLTYFQNEAQLEKSRLLSDRFSAERPKGSFSTLEIQRTEQGDSAMYLCASSSTGNYNSPLHFGNGTRLTVT.

This clonotype was picked up a small number of times. V usage is TRBV12-3 or TRBV12-4 and J usage is TRBJ2-2; the D gene is possibly TRBD1 (6 bases). Trimming left V 6 bases short and J 7 bases short, with 15 bases between. The CDR3 sequence is 14 residues long. The CDR3 DNA sequence: TGTGCCAGCAGGACCACAGGGTCAGTCGGGGAGCTGTTTTTT. Translating it yields CASRTTGSVGELFF.

This clonotype has a handful of counts. The chain employs TRBV7-6 and TRBJ1-1; 11 nucleotides line up with TRBD1. Germline loops: CDR1 SGHVS, CDR2 FNYEAQ. V lost 5 bases to trimming and J lost 5 bases; unmatched junction nucleotides: 4. The CDR3 sequence is 14 residues long. For the CDR3, the DNA is TGTGCCAGCAGCACAGGGACAGGGGGTACTGAAGCTTTCTTT. Translated: CASSTGTGGTEAFF.

This clonotype was picked up a small number of times. The rearrangement links TRBV6-5 to TRBJ1-1; TRBD1 aligns across 11 bases. J lost 4 bases, V lost 5 bases, and 6 bases had no gene match. Germline V CDR1 and CDR2: MNHEY, SVGAGI. CDR3 size: 15 residues. CDR3 loop: CASSPGDRGITEAFF. DNA of the CDR3: TGTGCCAGCAGTCCCGGGGACAGGGGGATCACTGAAGCTTTCTTT.

The table lists this clonotype with a few counts. The chain joins TRBV4-1 to TRBJ1-2; D not certain. CDR1 and CDR2 (germline): MGHRA, YSYEKL. Trimming cost V 4 bases and J 0 bases, with 18 bases left between them. The CDR3 has 17 amino acids. DNA for the CDR3: TGCGCCAGCAGCCTACATGTGTCAACTGGGTCTAACTATGGCTACACCTTC. Translated, it gives CASSLHVSTGSNYGYTF.

This clonotype has only a few counts. The chain carries TRBV14 and TRBJ1-3; possible D gene TRBD1, 6 bases. Trimming removed 0 bases at V and 4 bases at J, with 13 bases between. Germline values: CDR1 SGHDN, CDR2 FVKESK. The CDR3 has 16 residues. The CDR3 bases are TGTGCCAGCAGCCAAGATCCATCAGGGGACGGAAACACCATATATTTT. The encoded protein is CASSQDPSGDGNTIYF. The whole variable domain, filled in from reference TRBV14 and TRBJ1-3, reads EAGVTQFPSHSVIEKGQTVTLRCDPISGHDNLYWYRRVMGKEIKFLLHFVKESKQDESGMPNNRFLAERTGGTYSTLKVQPAELEDSGVYFCASSQDPSGDGNTIYFGEGSWLTVV.

V gene TRBV27 combines with J gene TRBJ1-3; the D is unclear. This CDR3 contains 12 residues. The ends were cut back, 4 bases at V and 9 bases at J, with 10 bases in the middle. Per germline, CDR1 MNHEY and CDR2 SMNVEV (reference sequence). The CDR3 spells CASSSPLGTIYF. DNA of the CDR3: TGTGCCAGCAGTTCCCCTCTAGGCACCATATATTTT.

The J gene is TRBJ1-5, the V gene TRBV7-2, with D uncertain. This CDR3 spans 13 amino acids. The germline V gene has CDR1 SGHTA and CDR2 FQGNSA. V gave up 1 base and J gave up 6 bases, with 7 bases separating them. The CDR3 loop reads CASSLGGLQPQHF. As DNA, the CDR3 is TGTGCCAGCAGCTTAGGTGGGCTTCAGCCCCAGCATTTT.

The sample holds a few counts of this clonotype. V and J are TRBV19 and TRBJ2-7; maybe TRBD2 (7 bases). The CDR3 has 12 residues. CDR1 is LNHDA and CDR2 is SQIVND in the germline V gene (reference sequence). The ends were cut back, 11 bases at V and 4 bases at J, with 15 bases in the middle. The CDR3 DNA reads as TGTGCCCGAGACGGGGGGCTTTACGAGCAGTACTTC. Translating gives CARDGGLYEQYF. The full variable domain, its missing parts supplied by reference TRBV19 and TRBJ2-7, is DGGITQSPKYLFRKEGQNVTLSCEQNLNHDAMYWYRQDPGQGLRLIYYSQIVNDFQKGDIAEGYSVSREKKESFPLTVTSAQKNPTAFYLCARDGGLYEQYFGPGTRLTVT.

As concerns this clonotype: The junction departs from germline at one end; a sequencing error may be responsible. The chain links TRBV20-1 to TRBJ2-1; D call uncertain. This CDR3 comprises 11 residues. In germline, CDR1 is DFQATT, CDR2 SNEGSKA (reference sequence). The CDR3 DNA is TGCAGTGCTGGAGACCTTAATGAGCAGTTCTTC. Translation: CSAGDLNEQFF.

This clonotype is a singleton in its sample. The chain has TRBV6-6 and TRBJ2-7; unclear D gene. The CDR3 sequence is 12 residues long. Germline values: CDR1 MNHNY, CDR2 SVGAGI (reference sequence). Trimming shortened V by 3 bases and J by 3 bases, and 6 bases separated the two germline ends. CDR3 sequence reads: CASSYSIYEQYF. CDR3 in DNA: TGTGCCAGCAGTTATTCTATCTACGAGCAGTACTTC.

The V call is TRBV7-2, the J call TRBJ2-1, with 7 bases matching TRBD1. The trim removed 3 bases at V and 5 bases at J, leaving 7 bases unmatched. The CDR3 sequence is 15 residues long. Germline lookup yields CDR1 SGHTA and CDR2 FQGNSA. The CDR3 DNA follows: TGTGCCAGCAGCTTGACAGGGAAAAGCCACAATGAGCAGTTCTTC. Protein sequence: CASSLTGKSHNEQFF.

This clonotype was counted a few times. The genes are TRBV10-3 and TRBJ1-5; D is uncertain. This CDR3 region has 13 residues. Trimming left V 0 bases short and J 7 bases short, with 7 bases between. Germline V gives CDR1 ENHRY, CDR2 SYGVKD. Here the CDR3 reads CAISESRSQPQHF. CDR3 nucleotides: TGTGCCATCAGTGAGTCAAGGTCGCAGCCCCAGCATTTT.

This chain links TRBV7-8 with TRBJ2-5; D unresolved. The CDR3 is 14 residues long. With 5 bases removed from V and 4 bases from J, the gap between germline ends came to 14 bases. Germline-derived CDR1 and CDR2 are SGHVS and FQNEAQ. This CDR3 reads CASSPLRIGETQYF. The DNA of the CDR3 is TGTGCCAGCAGCCCCCTTCGGATAGGAGAGACCCAGTACTTC.

This clonotype has just a few counts. The V and J genes are TRBV7-6 and TRBJ2-1; 7 nucleotides line up with TRBD1. Germline CDR1 SGHVS, CDR2 FNYEAQ. V was clipped by 1 base and J by 5 bases; unmatched bases: 8. The CDR3 is 16 residues long. CDR3 in amino acids: CASSLESQGVHNEQFF. The CDR3 DNA reads TGTGCCAGCAGCTTAGAGAGTCAGGGGGTTCACAATGAGCAGTTCTTC.

The chain carries TRBV28 and TRBJ2-2; no clear D. The germline V gene encodes CDR1 MDHEN and CDR2 SYDVKM. The length of the CDR3 is 14 residues. Trimming left V 6 bases short and J 4 bases short, with 12 bases between. CDR3 sequence: CASRPELSTGELFF. The CDR3 DNA sequence: TGTGCCAGCAGGCCCGAGCTATCCACCGGGGAGCTGTTTTTT.

The rearrangement links TRBV9 to TRBJ1-1, with no clear D. The CDR3 contains 13 residues. Trimming removed 4 bases at V and 7 bases at J, with 14 bases between. The germline gives CDR1 SGDLS, CDR2 YYNGEE. The DNA of the CDR3 is TGTGCCAGCAGCCCACAGCGAACAGATGAAGCTTTCTTT. Its translation: CASSPQRTDEAFF. The full variable domain, rest sourced from reference TRBV9 and TRBJ1-1, is DSGVTQTPKHLITATGQRVTLRCSPRSGDLSVYWYQQSLDQGLQFLIQYYNGEERAKGNILERFSAQQFPDLHSELNLSSLELGDSALYFCASSPQRTDEAFFGQGTRLTVV.

In this sample, this clonotype turned up a few times. The gene calls are TRBV6-2 or TRBV6-3 and TRBJ2-6; TRBD2 aligns across 15 bases. This CDR3 contains 19 residues. V lost 6 bases, J lost 4 bases, and 10 bases stayed unmatched. CDR1 and CDR2 (germline): MNHEY, SVGEGT. CDR3 sequence: CASRPPGLAGGEGANVLTF. The CDR3 DNA sequence: TGTGCCAGCAGACCCCCCGGACTAGCGGGGGGGGAAGGGGCCAACGTCCTGACTTTC.

This chain's CDR3 is CSARTLERVTDTQYF. The CDR3 coding sequence is TGCAGTGCTAGAACTCTCGAGAGGGTCACAGATACGCAGTATTTT. The rearrangement joins TRBV20-1 to TRBJ2-3; D is possibly TRBD2 (5 bases). Germline V lookup: CDR1 DFQATT, CDR2 SNEGSKA (reference sequence). Trimming stripped 2 bases from V and 2 bases from J, with 14 bases between. The CDR3 contains 15 residues.

The chain links TRBV19 to TRBJ2-3; 9 nucleotides match TRBD1. Trimming cost V 5 bases and J 3 bases; bases outside gene matches: 9. CDR1 and CDR2 (germline): LNHDA, SQIVND (reference sequence). The CDR3 length is 16 residues. In DNA, the CDR3 is TGTGCCAGTAGTCCAGACACAGGGGGCTGGACAGATACGCAGTATTTT. Translating it yields CASSPDTGGWTDTQYF.

The J gene is TRBJ2-7, the V gene TRBV7-2; D not resolved. The germline V and J ends were trimmed by 5 bases and 3 bases, with 5 bases remaining between them. This CDR3 region has 11 residues. Germline CDR1 SGHTA, CDR2 FQGNSA. In DNA, the CDR3 is TGTGCCAGCAGCCAGATCTACGAGCAGTACTTC. Amino acid sequence: CASSQIYEQYF.

The genes are TRBV7-2 and TRBJ2-3, with D uncertain. V lost 5 bases and J lost 4, with 16 bases in between. The CDR3 spans 15 residues. CDR1 and CDR2 from the germline V gene are SGHTA and FQGNSA. Written as DNA, the CDR3 is TGTGCCAGCAGCCCTCAGGCCAGCAGAGCAGATACGCAGTATTTT. This gives the protein CASSPQASRADTQYF.

This clonotype was picked up many times. The genes are TRBV6-1 and TRBJ2-5; 8 nucleotides match TRBD2. This CDR3 is 15 amino acids long. Trimming removed 6 bases from V and 1 base from J; junction bases left unmatched: 7. Germline V gene data show CDR1 as MNHNS and CDR2 as SASEGT. CDR3 sequence (DNA): TGTGCCAGCAGGAGCCTAAGCGGGAGCCAAGAGACCCAGTACTTC. It yields the protein CASRSLSGSQETQYF.

There are a few counts of this clonotype. V and J are TRBV7-9 and TRBJ2-4, with D perhaps assigned TRBD1 or TRBD2 (5 bases each). V lost 2 bases and J 0 bases, leaving 20 bases between the germline ends. Germline CDR1 SEHNR, CDR2 FQNEAQ (reference sequence). This CDR3 spans 19 amino acids. The CDR3 reads CASSLSNAGTELAKNIQYF. CDR3 bases: TGTGCCAGCAGCTTATCAAATGCCGGGACGGAACTAGCCAAAAACATTCAGTACTTC. Full variable domain (outside the CDR3, taken from reference TRBV7-9 and TRBJ2-4): DTGVSQNPRHKITKRGQNVTFRCDPISEHNRLYWYRQTLGQGPEFLTYFQNEAQLEKSRLLSDRFSAERPKGSFSTLEIQRTEQGDSAMYLCASSLSNAGTELAKNIQYFGAGTRLSVL.

This clonotype was recorded at least ten times. The V gene is TRBV12-3 or TRBV12-4, the J gene TRBJ1-4; 11 positions agree with TRBD1. V shed 6 bases and J 7 bases; nucleotides not matched to a gene: 7. CDR3 size: 15 residues. The CDR3 is CASSLDGQGAEKLFF. The CDR3 nucleotides read TGTGCCAGCAGCCTAGACGGACAGGGGGCTGAAAAACTGTTTTTT.

In this sample, this clonotype turned up a few times. The chain uses TRBV6-6 and TRBJ2-1; D not certain. Germline values: CDR1 MNHNY, CDR2 SVGAGI (reference sequence). Trimming left V 2 bases short and J 0 bases short, with 11 bases between. The CDR3 has 16 residues. The CDR3 reads CASSYGTSRSYNEQFF. CDR3 in DNA: TGTGCCAGCAGTTACGGAACCTCTCGCTCCTACAATGAGCAGTTCTTC.

This clonotype was counted a few times. This sequence joins TRBV7-2 and TRBJ2-2, with D perhaps TRBD2 (6 bases). The germline gives CDR1 SGHTA, CDR2 FQGNSA. With 6 bases removed from V and 9 bases from J, the gap between germline ends came to 14 bases. The CDR3 has 13 amino acids. In DNA form, the CDR3 reads TGTGCCAGCAGTTCGACCGCGGGAAGGGAGCTGTTTTTT. Translation: CASSSTAGRELFF.